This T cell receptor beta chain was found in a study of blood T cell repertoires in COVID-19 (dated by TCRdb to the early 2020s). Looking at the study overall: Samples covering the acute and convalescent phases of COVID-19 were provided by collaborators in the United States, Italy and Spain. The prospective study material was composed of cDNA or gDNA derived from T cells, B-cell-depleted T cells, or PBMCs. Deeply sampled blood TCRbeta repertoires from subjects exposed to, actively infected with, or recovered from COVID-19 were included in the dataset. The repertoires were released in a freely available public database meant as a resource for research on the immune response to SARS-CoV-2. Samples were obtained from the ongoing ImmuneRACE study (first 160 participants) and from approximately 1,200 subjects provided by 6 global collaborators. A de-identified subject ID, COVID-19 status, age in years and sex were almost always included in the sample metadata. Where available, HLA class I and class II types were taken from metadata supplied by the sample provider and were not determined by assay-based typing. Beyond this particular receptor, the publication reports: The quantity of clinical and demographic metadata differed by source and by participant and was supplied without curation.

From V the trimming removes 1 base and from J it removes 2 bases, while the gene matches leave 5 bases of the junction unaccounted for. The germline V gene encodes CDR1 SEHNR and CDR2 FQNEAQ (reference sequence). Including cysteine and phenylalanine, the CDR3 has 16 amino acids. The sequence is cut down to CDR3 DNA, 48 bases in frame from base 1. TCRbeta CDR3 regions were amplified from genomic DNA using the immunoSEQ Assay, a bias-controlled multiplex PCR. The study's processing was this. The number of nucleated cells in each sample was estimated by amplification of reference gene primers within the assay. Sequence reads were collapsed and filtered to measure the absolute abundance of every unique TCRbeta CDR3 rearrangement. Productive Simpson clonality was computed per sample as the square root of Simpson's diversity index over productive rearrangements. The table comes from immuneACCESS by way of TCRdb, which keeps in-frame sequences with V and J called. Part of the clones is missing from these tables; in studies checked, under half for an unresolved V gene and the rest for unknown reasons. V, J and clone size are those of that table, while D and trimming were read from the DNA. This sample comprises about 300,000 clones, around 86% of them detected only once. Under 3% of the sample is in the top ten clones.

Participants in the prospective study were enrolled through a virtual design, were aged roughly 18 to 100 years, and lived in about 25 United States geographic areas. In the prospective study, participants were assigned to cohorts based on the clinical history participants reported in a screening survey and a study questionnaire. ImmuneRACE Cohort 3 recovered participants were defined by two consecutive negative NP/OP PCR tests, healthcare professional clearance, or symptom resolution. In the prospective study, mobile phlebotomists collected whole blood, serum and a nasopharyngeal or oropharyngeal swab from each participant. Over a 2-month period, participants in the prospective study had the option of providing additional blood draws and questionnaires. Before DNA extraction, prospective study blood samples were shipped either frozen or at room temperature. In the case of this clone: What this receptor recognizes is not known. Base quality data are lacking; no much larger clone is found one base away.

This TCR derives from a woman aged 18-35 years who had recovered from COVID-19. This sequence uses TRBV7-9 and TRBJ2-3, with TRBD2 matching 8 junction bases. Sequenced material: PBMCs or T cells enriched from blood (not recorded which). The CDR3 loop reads CASSLGRGGYTDTQYF. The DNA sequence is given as TGTGCCAGCAGCTTAGGCCGCGGGGGGTACACAGATACGCAGTATTTT.